This entry features one T cell receptor beta chain sequence. Its matching antigen is unknown. The sample comes from a study of cytomegalovirus exposure and HLA in healthy donors. At the level of the study: When just under 400 donors were genotyped, 80% to 90% of them were found to fall in the Caucasian-associated ancestry cluster.

Primers: 60 Vbeta forward and 13 Jbeta reverse. The table came from immunoSEQ multiplex PCR; TCRdb's copy has only in-frame clones and leaves some out. Counted here are under 200,000 clones, around four fifths occurring once; the ten biggest clones make up 1.5% to 2%. Study outcomes and limitations: The authors later found most CMV-associated TCR beta chains appeared HLA-restricted. It was shown in a later analysis that HLA-associated TCR beta chains were more clonally expanded than other, equally common chains.

V gave up 5 bases and J gave up 7 bases, with 14 bases separating them. CDR3 length: 14 amino acids. Looked up from germline, CDR1 is SGHTA and CDR2 is FQGNSA. The TCR comes from a man in his forties or fifties in good health and CMV-seropositive. The V and J genes are TRBV7-2 and TRBJ2-2; D is unclear. Source material: PBMCs. CDR3 sequence (DNA): TGTGCCAGCAGCCTCCGGGTGGGTGTCGGGGAGCTGTTTTTT. Translated: CASSLRVGVGELFF.